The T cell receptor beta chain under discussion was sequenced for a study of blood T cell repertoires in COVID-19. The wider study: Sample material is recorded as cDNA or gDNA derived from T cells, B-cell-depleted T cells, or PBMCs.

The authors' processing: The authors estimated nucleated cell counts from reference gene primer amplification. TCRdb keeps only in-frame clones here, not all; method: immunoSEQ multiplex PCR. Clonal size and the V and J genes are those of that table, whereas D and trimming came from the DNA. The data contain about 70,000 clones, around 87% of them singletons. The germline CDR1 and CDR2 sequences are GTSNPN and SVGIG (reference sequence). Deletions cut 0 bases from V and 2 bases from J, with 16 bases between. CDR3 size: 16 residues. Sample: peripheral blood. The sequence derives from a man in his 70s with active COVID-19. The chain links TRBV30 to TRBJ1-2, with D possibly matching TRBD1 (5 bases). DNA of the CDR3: TGTGCCTGGAGTGTATCCTGGGGGGTGGGGAACTATGGCTACACCTTC. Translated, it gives CAWSVSWGVGNYGYTF. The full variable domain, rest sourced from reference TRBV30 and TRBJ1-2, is SQTIHQWPATLVQPVGSPLSLECTVEGTSNPNLYWYRQAAGRGLQLLFYSVGIGQISSEVPQNLSASRPQDRQFILSSKKLLLSDSGFYLCAWSVSWGVGNYGYTFGSGTRLTVV.